Below, 24 T cell receptor beta chains from the same sample are listed, as sequenced in a study of blood T cell repertoires in COVID-19. Generated by immunoSEQ multiplex PCR, the TCRdb table keeps only in-frame clones and is missing some. The data hold fewer than 150,000 clones, with roughly 80% observed a single time. The sequencing input was peripheral blood. These receptors were taken from a man aged 50 to 59 with acute or convalescent COVID-19.

This chain connects TRBV19 to TRBJ2-5, with 8 positions matching TRBD1. There are 15 residues in the CDR3. V trimming: 7 bases; J trimming: 3 bases; junction bases outside the gene matches: 10. Germline V lookup: CDR1 LNHDA, CDR2 SQIVND (reference sequence). CDR3 sequence reads: CASTLSGQGKETQYF. The DNA of the CDR3 is TGTGCCAGTACCCTTTCCGGACAGGGAAAAGAGACCCAGTACTTC.

The chain employs TRBV19 and TRBJ1-1; D may be TRBD1 (5 bases). There are 14 residues in the CDR3. Trimming removed 6 bases from V and 1 base from J, with 12 bases in between. Germline CDR1 LNHDA, CDR2 SQIVND (reference sequence). Here the CDR3 reads CASSLDSRNTEAFF. The CDR3 DNA reads TGTGCCAGTAGCCTCGACAGCAGGAACACTGAAGCTTTCTTT.

The chain recombines TRBV7-8 with TRBJ2-7, with 7 nucleotides matching TRBD1. Per the germline V gene, CDR1 is SGHVS and CDR2 is FQNEAQ. The CDR3 is 15 residues long. V shed 3 bases and J 1 base; nucleotides not matched to a gene: 6. The CDR3 DNA reads TGTGCCAGCAGCTTCACCCGGGACAGATCCTACGAGCAGTACTTC. This gives the protein CASSFTRDRSYEQYF. Using reference TRBV7-8 and TRBJ2-7 for the parts outside the CDR3, the full variable domain is GAGVSQSPRYKVAKRGQDVALRCDPISGHVSLFWYQQALGQGPEFLTYFQNEAQLDKSGLPSDRFFAERPEGSVSTLKIQRTQQEDSAVYLCASSFTRDRSYEQYFGPGTRLTVT.

This clone was seen only a few times. This chain links TRBV18 with TRBJ2-5, with 7 bases identical to TRBD1. The CDR3 has 14 amino acids. V shed 0 bases, J shed 3 bases, and the junction held 1 base outside the gene matches. Germline CDR1 and CDR2: KGHSH and LQKENI. CDR3 region: CASSPPTGKETQYF. In DNA, the CDR3 is TGTGCCAGCTCACCACCGACAGGGAAAGAGACCCAGTACTTC.

The rearrangement joins TRBV5-8 to TRBJ2-5; possible D gene TRBD1, 5 bases. V shed 1 base and J shed 3 bases, with 10 bases lying between them. The CDR3 is made up of 14 amino acids. The germline gives CDR1 SGHTS, CDR2 YDEGEE. DNA for the CDR3: TGTGCCAGCAGCTTGAGTGGACACAAAGAGACCCAGTACTTC. This translates into CASSLSGHKETQYF.

Here the CDR3 reads CAWSGGTGGSSSTDTQYF. CDR3 coding DNA: TGTGCCTGGAGTGGTGGGACAGGGGGCTCATCTAGCACAGATACGCAGTATTTT. The chain joins TRBV30 to TRBJ2-3; TRBD1 matches 12 bases. CDR1 GTSNPN and CDR2 SVGIG come from the germline V gene (reference sequence). The CDR3 sequence is 18 residues long. Trimming cost V 1 base and J 0 bases; bases outside gene matches: 8. Drawing the rest from reference TRBV30 and TRBJ2-3, the complete variable domain is SQTIHQWPATLVQPVGSPLSLECTVEGTSNPNLYWYRQAAGRGLQLLFYSVGIGQISSEVPQNLSASRPQDRQFILSSKKLLLSDSGFYLCAWSGGTGGSSSTDTQYFGPGTRLTVL.

This sequence joins TRBV9 and TRBJ2-7; 7 bases align to TRBD2. The CDR3 spans 14 residues. J was trimmed by 2 bases and V by 5 bases; bases with no gene match: 7. CDR1 and CDR2 from the germline V gene are SGDLS and YYNGEE. The DNA of the CDR3 is TGTGCCAGCAGTTTCCTAGCGGATGCCTACGAGCAGTACTTC. Amino acid sequence: CASSFLADAYEQYF.

V gene TRBV27 combines with J gene TRBJ2-5; D is ambiguous. Per germline, CDR1 MNHEY and CDR2 SMNVEV (reference sequence). V dropped 3 bases and J dropped 4 bases, with 12 bases sitting between them. The length of the CDR3 is 14 residues. CDR3 in amino acids: CASSFSSSSETQYF. Here the CDR3 DNA reads TGTGCCAGCAGTTTTTCCTCCAGTTCAGAGACCCAGTACTTC.

On this clone: A junction end diverges from the germline sequence, so it may reflect a read error. V usage is TRBV10-3 and J usage is TRBJ2-5, with 14 bases that match TRBD2. The length of the CDR3 is 15 residues. Germline V gene lookup returns CDR1 ENHRY and CDR2 SYGVKD. In DNA, the CDR3 is TGTACCATCAAGGGACTAGCGGGAGAGGAAGAGACCCAGTACTTC. Its protein is CTIKGLAGEEETQYF.

The J gene is TRBJ2-1, the V gene TRBV11-3; 7 bases agree with TRBD2. With 1 base clipped from V and 5 bases from J, the junction kept 8 bases outside the gene matches. Germline values: CDR1 SGHNT, CDR2 YENEEA. CDR3 size: 16 residues. CDR3 loop: CASSLGQSSGDNEQFF. Written as DNA, the CDR3 is TGTGCCAGCAGCTTAGGTCAGTCTAGCGGCGACAATGAGCAGTTCTTC.

The V and J genes are TRBV27 and TRBJ2-1, with TRBD2 identical over 9 bases. CDR1 and CDR2 from the germline V gene are MNHEY and SMNVEV (reference sequence). J gave up 6 bases and V 6 bases, and 9 bases lay outside the gene matches. This CDR3 is built from 15 residues. In DNA form, the CDR3 reads TGTGCCAGCAGGTTAGCGGGACTAGCTCTCAATGAGCAGTTCTTC. Translated, it gives CASRLAGLALNEQFF.

In this sample, this clone turned up once. Different DNA sequences within this sample yield the same CDR3. The rearrangement joins TRBV11-2 to TRBJ2-2; 8 nucleotides align to TRBD2. Germline CDR1 reads SGHAT; CDR2 reads FQNNGV. After removal of 3 bases from V and 7 bases from J, the junction contained 1 base not matched to a gene. The CDR3 runs to 13 residues. CDR3 region: CASSFAGGGELFF. CDR3 nucleotides: TGTGCCAGCAGCTTTGCGGGAGGCGGGGAGCTGTTTTTT.

In the case of this clone: Distinct nucleotide sequences in the sample also encode this CDR3. The chain recombines TRBV5-1 with TRBJ2-7; D gene uncertain. This CDR3 has 14 residues. V was trimmed by 0 bases and J by 3 bases, leaving 10 bases between them. The germline V gene encodes CDR1 SGHRS and CDR2 YFSETQ. CDR3 nucleotides: TGCGCCAGCAGCTTGGGACAAGCACTCTACGAGCAGTACTTC. This codes for CASSLGQALYEQYF.

The chain carries TRBV5-8 and TRBJ2-7; perhaps TRBD1 as D (5 bases). The CDR3 has 13 amino acids. With 2 bases removed from V and 1 base from J, the gap between germline ends came to 7 bases. Germline loops: CDR1 SGHTS, CDR2 YDEGEE. The DNA of the CDR3 is TGTGCCAGCAGCTTTTACAGGTCCTACGAGCAGTACTTC. Residues: CASSFYRSYEQYF.

The V call is TRBV27, the J call TRBJ1-5, with a possible D match to TRBD1 (5 bases). Trimming took off 8 bases at V and 7 bases at J, with 18 bases between the two ends. CDR3 length: 14 residues. Germline-derived CDR1 and CDR2 are MNHEY and SMNVEV (reference sequence). The CDR3 reads CASAGAGPSQPQHF. In nucleotides, the CDR3 is TGTGCCAGCGCTGGGGCAGGGCCCAGCCAGCCCCAGCATTTT.

V is TRBV11-2 and J is TRBJ2-5; D might be TRBD1 (6 bases). Germline lookup yields CDR1 SGHAT and CDR2 FQNNGV. This CDR3 comprises 13 residues. Trimming took 0 bases from V and 7 from J, leaving 9 bases between them. DNA for the CDR3: TGTGCCAGCAGCTTAGAGGGGGCGATGACCCAGTACTTC. This codes for CASSLEGAMTQYF.

This rearrangement joins TRBV19 to TRBJ1-1; 8 nucleotides align to TRBD1. CDR3 length equals 14 residues. The germline V gene has CDR1 LNHDA and CDR2 SQIVND (reference sequence). The V and J ends lost 5 bases and 1 base, in that order; junction bases with no gene match: 3. DNA for the CDR3: TGTGCCAGTAGTGAGCAGGGGGCGAACACTGAAGCTTTCTTT. This translates into CASSEQGANTEAFF.

The chain has TRBV7-8 and TRBJ1-5, with D perhaps TRBD1 (6 bases). This CDR3 comprises 15 residues. Trimming stripped 0 bases from V and 5 bases from J, with 11 bases between. Germline V gene sequence: CDR1 SGHVS, CDR2 FQNEAQ. The chain's CDR3 is CASSLARQAHQPQHF. In DNA form, the CDR3 reads TGTGCCAGCAGCTTAGCAAGACAGGCCCATCAGCCCCAGCATTTT.

In this sample, this clone turned up a few times. V gene TRBV30 combines with J gene TRBJ1-1; TRBD1 might be the D (6 bases). The germline V gene has CDR1 GTSNPN and CDR2 SVGIG (reference sequence). This CDR3 is built from 12 residues. With 5 bases removed from V and 6 bases from J, the gap between germline ends came to 13 bases. This chain's CDR3 is CAWGTGRAEAFF. As DNA, the CDR3 is TGTGCCTGGGGTACAGGGAGGGCTGAAGCTTTCTTT.

The gene calls are TRBV18 and TRBJ1-5, with 8 positions matching TRBD1. The CDR3 covers 15 residues. J gave up 2 bases and V 6 bases, and 6 bases lay outside the gene matches. The germline gives CDR1 KGHSH, CDR2 LQKENI. CDR3 sequence reads: CASSGAQGGNQPQHF. In DNA form, the CDR3 reads TGTGCCAGCTCTGGGGCACAGGGGGGCAATCAGCCCCAGCATTTT.

This clone was seen more than once but under ten times. The chain employs TRBV5-6 and TRBJ2-7; 7 bases map to TRBD1. Germline V gene data show CDR1 as SGHDT and CDR2 as YYEEEE. The CDR3 contains 14 residues. With V trimmed by 4 bases and J by 3 bases, 7 bases remained unmatched. The CDR3 region has the DNA TGTGCCAGCAGCATAGGACAGGCCATCTACGAGCAGTACTTC. It encodes CASSIGQAIYEQYF.

The rearrangement uses TRBV15 and TRBJ1-1; unclear D gene. The CDR3 runs to 13 residues. V was shortened by 5 bases and J by 2 bases, with 9 bases between the two germline ends. Per germline, CDR1 LNHNV and CDR2 YYDKDF (reference sequence). CDR3 sequence: CATSHAVNTEAFF. DNA of the CDR3: TGTGCCACCAGCCACGCGGTTAACACTGAAGCTTTCTTT. The variable domain in full, with the rest retrieved from reference TRBV15 and TRBJ1-1, is DAMVIQNPRYQVTQFGKPVTLSCSQTLNHNVMYWYQQKSSQAPKLLFHYYDKDFNNEADTPDNFQSRRPNTSFCFLDIRSPGLGDTAMYLCATSHAVNTEAFFGQGTRLTVV.

The chain couples TRBV18 to TRBJ2-2, with TRBD2 matching over 11 bases. Unmatched junction bases numbered 9, after V lost 1 base and J lost 5 bases. CDR3 length: 18 residues. Germline assignment: CDR1 KGHSH and CDR2 LQKENI. Here the CDR3 DNA reads TGTGCCAGCTCACCACGTCTAACTAGCGGGAGTGGGACCGGGGAGCTGTTTTTT. It encodes CASSPRLTSGSGTGELFF.

The chain carries TRBV10-2 and TRBJ1-1; 9 bases fit TRBD1. Germline CDR1 WSHSY, CDR2 SAAADI. V gave up 6 bases and J gave up 3 bases; unmatched junction bases: 8. There are 15 residues in the CDR3. CDR3 loop: CASRRQGGADTEAFF. The CDR3 nucleotides read TGCGCCAGCAGGAGACAGGGGGGCGCGGACACTGAAGCTTTCTTT.